This T cell receptor (beta chain) is from a study of beta chain features in type 1 diabetes. Study-level results: In all four CD4+ subsets, TCRB CDR3 length was significantly, moderately reduced in type 1 diabetes.

This clone was seen a handful of times. The antigen is undetermined. The study reverse transcribed the entire isolated RNA, so it sequenced expressed TCRB transcripts. The method was immunoSEQ multiplex PCR; TCRdb's version includes in-frame clones alone and lacks a portion of them. This sample has more than 150,000 clones, with 9% found just once. The material sequenced was central memory CD4+ T cells from blood. The clonotype originates from a woman aged 25 to 39 with type 1 diabetes.

The CDR3 sequence is CASSHDGLAVNIQYF. DNA for the CDR3: TGTGCCAGCAGCCACGACGGGCTAGCGGTAAACATTCAGTACTTC. The gene calls are TRBV7-2 and TRBJ2-4; TRBD2 matches at 7 bases. The CDR3 is 15 amino acids. Per germline, CDR1 SGHTA and CDR2 FQGNSA. V lost 5 bases and J lost 6; bases outside the gene matches: 10.